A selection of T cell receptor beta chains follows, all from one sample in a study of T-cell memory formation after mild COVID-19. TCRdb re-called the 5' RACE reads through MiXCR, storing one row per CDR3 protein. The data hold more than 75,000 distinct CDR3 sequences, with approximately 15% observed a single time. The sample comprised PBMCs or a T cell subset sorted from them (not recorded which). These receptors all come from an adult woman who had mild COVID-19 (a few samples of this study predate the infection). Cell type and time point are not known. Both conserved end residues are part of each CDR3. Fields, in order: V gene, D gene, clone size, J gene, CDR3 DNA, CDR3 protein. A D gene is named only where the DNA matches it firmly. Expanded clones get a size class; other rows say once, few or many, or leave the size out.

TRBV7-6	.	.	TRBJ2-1	TGTGCCAGCAGCCCCCCCCCGGGCGCCCCAGGAGACAATGAGCAGTTCTTC	CASSPPPGAPGDNEQFF
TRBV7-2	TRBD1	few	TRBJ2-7	TGTGCCAGCAGCTTCCACTCGACAGGGGGCCAGTACGAGCAGTACTTC	CASSFHSTGGQYEQYF
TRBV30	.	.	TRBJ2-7	TGTGCCTGGAGAATCGGGGCAGTTCCCCACGAGCAGTACTTC	CAWRIGAVPHEQYF
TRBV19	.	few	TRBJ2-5	TGTGCCAGTAGTATAGGGGTGTTTCAAGAGACCCAGTACTTC	CASSIGVFQETQYF
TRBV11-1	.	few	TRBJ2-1	TGTGCCAGCAGCTACCCTAACTCGGGGCCAAAGGTATGGGGCAATGAGCAGTTCTTC	CASSYPNSGPKVWGNEQFF
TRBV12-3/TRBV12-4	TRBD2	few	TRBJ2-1	TGTGCCAGCAGTTTTTCGGGGAGGGCCGATGAGCAGTTCTTC	CASSFSGRADEQFF
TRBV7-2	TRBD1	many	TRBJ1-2	TGTGCCAGCAGCAGAGGTGGGACAGGGGATGGCTACACCTTC	CASSRGGTGDGYTF
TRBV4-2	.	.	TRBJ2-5	TGTGCCAGCAGCCAACCAGGGGCCCAGTACTTC	CASSQPGAQYF
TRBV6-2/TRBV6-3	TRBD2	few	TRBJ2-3	TGTGCCAGCAGTTACTCTCGCATTAGCGGGACGATTGATGATACGCAGTATTTT	CASSYSRISGTIDDTQYF
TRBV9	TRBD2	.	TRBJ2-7	TGTGCCAGCAGCGTAGGCAGCGGGACCTTCGACTACGAGCAGTACTTC	CASSVGSGTFDYEQYF
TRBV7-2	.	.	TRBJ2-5	TGTGCCAGCAGCTTAGTAGCCCTGGGGGGGACAGTTGGAGAGACCCAGTACTTC	CASSLVALGGTVGETQYF
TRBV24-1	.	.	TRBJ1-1	TGTGCCACCAGTGATTCCAGGATACACATGAACACTGAAGCTTTCTTT	CATSDSRIHMNTEAFF
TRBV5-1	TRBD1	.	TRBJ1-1	TGCGCCAGCAGCTTGACAGGGGGATCCACTGAAGCTTTCTTT	CASSLTGGSTEAFF
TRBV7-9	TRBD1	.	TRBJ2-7	TGTGCCAGCAGCTCGCGGGGACAGGGGTTTTACGAGCAGTACTTC	CASSSRGQGFYEQYF
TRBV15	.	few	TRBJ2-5	TGTGCCACCAGCAGACCCAGACTAGGGGGACCGTTTAACCAAGAGACCCAGTACTTC	CATSRPRLGGPFNQETQYF
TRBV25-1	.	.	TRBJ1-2	TGTGCCAGCACTTCGGGGCAAGGTGGCTACACCTTC	CASTSGQGGYTF
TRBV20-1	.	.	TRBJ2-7	TGCAGTGCTAGAGATATGTTGGGACGTGAGTCCTACGAGCAGTACTTC	CSARDMLGRESYEQYF
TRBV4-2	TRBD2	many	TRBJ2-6	TGTGCCAGCAGCCACCTAGCGGGAGGATCCGGGGCCAACGTCCTGACTTTC	CASSHLAGGSGANVLTF
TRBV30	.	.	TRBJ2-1	TGTGCCTGGAGCTTGGGATGGGGGAACAATGAGCAGTTCTTC	CAWSLGWGNNEQFF
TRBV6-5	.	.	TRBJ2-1	TGTGCCAGCACCCTAGGGTTAAGCTCCTACAATGAGCAGTTCTTC	CASTLGLSSYNEQFF
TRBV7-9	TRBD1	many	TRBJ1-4	TGTGCCAGCAGCTTAGAGGGACAGGGCTGGCCCCGGGGATCCGGAAAACTGTTTTTT	CASSLEGQGWPRGSGKLFF
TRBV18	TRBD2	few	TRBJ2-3	TGTGCCAGCTCACCTACAGGACTAGCGAGCACAGATACGCAGTATTTT	CASSPTGLASTDTQYF
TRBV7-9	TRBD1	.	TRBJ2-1	TGTGCCAGCAGCTTCGCCGGTGGACAGGGGAATGAGCAGTTCTTC	CASSFAGGQGNEQFF
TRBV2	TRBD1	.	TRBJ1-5	TGTGCCAGCAGCTTGAGAGGGACAGCTTATAGCAATCAGCCCCAGCATTTT	CASSLRGTAYSNQPQHF
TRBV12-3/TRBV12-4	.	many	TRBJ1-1	TGTGCCAGCAGTTTTTACACAGCAAACACTGAAGCTTTCTTT	CASSFYTANTEAFF
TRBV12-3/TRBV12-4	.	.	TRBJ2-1	TGTGCCAGCAGTCCCGGGGCCTACAATGAGCAGTTCTTC	CASSPGAYNEQFF
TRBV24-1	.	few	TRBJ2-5	TGTGCCACCAGTGATTTGTCCGGGGGAGAGACCCAGTACTTC	CATSDLSGGETQYF
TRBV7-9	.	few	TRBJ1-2	TGTGCCAGCAGATTCCCGGCCATGCCCTATGGCTACACCTTC	CASRFPAMPYGYTF
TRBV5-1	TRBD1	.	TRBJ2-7	TGCGCCAGCAGCGGCAAGGGGACAGGATATAGCATGCAGTACTTC	CASSGKGTGYSMQYF
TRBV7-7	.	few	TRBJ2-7	TGTGCTAGCAGCTTAGACTTTTCCTACGAGCAGTACTTC	CASSLDFSYEQYF
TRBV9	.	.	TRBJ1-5	TGTGCCAGCAGCCCCAGCGGCGCTCAGCCCCAGCATTTT	CASSPSGAQPQHF
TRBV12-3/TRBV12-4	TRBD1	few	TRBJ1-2	TGTGCCAGCAGTTTCAGGTTGACAGGGCAAGGCTACACCTTC	CASSFRLTGQGYTF
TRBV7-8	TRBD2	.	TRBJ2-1	TGTGCCAGCAGTCCTACTAGCGGGAGAGGGTACAATGAGCAGTTCTTC	CASSPTSGRGYNEQFF
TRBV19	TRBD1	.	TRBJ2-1	TGTGCCAGTAGTATAACCTCCGGGACAGGTGAGCAGTTCTTC	CASSITSGTGEQFF
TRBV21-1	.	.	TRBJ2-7	TGTGCCAGCACTCCACGGTTGGCAGAACCCTACGAGCAGTACTTC	CASTPRLAEPYEQYF
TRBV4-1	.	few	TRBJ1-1	TGCGCCAGCAGGAAGGTGGGGGCCACTGAAGCTTTCTTT	CASRKVGATEAFF
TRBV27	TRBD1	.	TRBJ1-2	TGTGCCAGCAGTATACGACAGGGACCCTATGGCTACACCTTC	CASSIRQGPYGYTF
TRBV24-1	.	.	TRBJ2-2	TGTGCCACCAGTGATCAGGTCAGGGGAGGAGCCGGGGAGCTGTTTTTT	CATSDQVRGGAGELFF
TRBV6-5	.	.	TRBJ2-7	TGTGCCATCGGAGCGGGTACGAACTCCTACGAGCAGTACTTC	CAIGAGTNSYEQYF
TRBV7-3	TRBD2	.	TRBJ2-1	TGTGCCAGCAGCCCTCTGGCGGGGGGGCAGAATGAGCAGTTCTTC	CASSPLAGGQNEQFF
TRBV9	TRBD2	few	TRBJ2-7	TGTGCCAGCAGCCCGGGGGGGGGTCATACCTACGAGCAGTACTTC	CASSPGGGHTYEQYF
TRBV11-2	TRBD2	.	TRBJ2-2	TGTGCCAGCACCTCGGGCGGGAGCGGTACCGGGGAGCTGTTTTTT	CASTSGGSGTGELFF
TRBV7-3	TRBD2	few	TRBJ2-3	TGTGCCAGCAGCCACTCAGGGAGCGGGAACACGCAGTATTTT	CASSHSGSGNTQYF
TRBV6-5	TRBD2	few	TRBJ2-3	TGTGCCAGCAGTTACAGGGCGGGAGTCGGAGCAGATACGCAGTATTTT	CASSYRAGVGADTQYF
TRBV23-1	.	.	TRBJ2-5	TGCGCCAGCAGTCAATCGAACAGGGCCCGGAAGACCCAGTACTTC	CASSQSNRARKTQYF
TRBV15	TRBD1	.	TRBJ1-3	TGTGCCACCAGCAGACTACTGACAGGGGACTCTGGAAACACCATATATTTT	CATSRLLTGDSGNTIYF
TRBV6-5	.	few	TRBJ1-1	TGTGCCAGCAGTTACTCGAGGTCGGGCGCCGTCTCAGCTTTCTTT	CASSYSRSGAVSAFF
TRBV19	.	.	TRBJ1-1	TGTGCCAGTAATGCAGGTGAGACTGAAGCTTTCTTT	CASNAGETEAFF
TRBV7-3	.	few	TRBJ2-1	TGTGCCAGCAGCTTAACAGGGGAATGGGAGCAGTTCTTC	CASSLTGEWEQFF
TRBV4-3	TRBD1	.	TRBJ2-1	TGCGCCAGCAGCCAAGACCCCGGGACAGGGGGCAATGAGCAGTTCTTC	CASSQDPGTGGNEQFF
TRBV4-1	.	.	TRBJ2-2	TGCGCCAGCAGTACTACAGGGAACACCGGGGAGCTGTTTTTT	CASSTTGNTGELFF
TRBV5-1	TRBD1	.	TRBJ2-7	TGCGCCAGCAGCTTGGCCGGTATGTTGATCTCCTCGGACAGGGCCAATGTCTACGAGCAGTACTTC	CASSLAGMLISSDRANVYEQYF